A single sample gave rise to the 10 T cell receptor beta chains below, sequenced in a study of cytomegalovirus exposure and HLA in healthy donors. Amplification used 60 Vbeta primers and 13 Jbeta primers. Clones were sequenced by immunoSEQ multiplex PCR, and TCRdb holds only the in-frame ones, with some missing. The profile shows about 97,000 clones, approximately 64% of them singletons. Sequencing used PBMCs. These receptors all come from a human donor in good health.

This rearrangement joins TRBV7-8 to TRBJ1-1; a possible D gene is TRBD1 (6 bases). The germline V gene has CDR1 SGHVS and CDR2 FQNEAQ. V dropped 5 bases and J dropped 6 bases, with 19 bases sitting between them. CDR3 length: 15 amino acids. The DNA of the CDR3 is TGTGCCAGCAGCAAGGGGACATTCAGTAGGCCTGAAGCTTTCTTT. Its protein product is CASSKGTFSRPEAFF.

V usage is TRBV19 and J usage is TRBJ1-1, with 7 nucleotides matching TRBD1. V lost 3 bases, J lost 3 bases, and 7 bases stayed unmatched. Germline CDR1 reads LNHDA; CDR2 reads SQIVND (reference sequence). The CDR3 runs to 15 residues. CDR3 in DNA: TGTGCCAGTAGTATCTCGACAGGGCTGGACACTGAAGCTTTCTTT. Translation: CASSISTGLDTEAFF.

CDR3 sequence (DNA): TGTGCTAGTGGTTTGGTACGAGGTCTGGGTTTCAGAGATACGCAGTATTTT. This codes for CASGLVRGLGFRDTQYF. This chain connects TRBV12-5 to TRBJ2-3; D gene unclear. There are 17 residues in the CDR3. V dropped 0 bases and J dropped 5 bases, with 18 bases sitting between them. Germline CDR1 is LGHNT and CDR2 is FRNRAP.

The chain joins TRBV7-2 to TRBJ2-1; a possible D gene is TRBD1 (6 bases). The CDR3 is 16 residues long. V gave up 5 bases and J gave up 2 bases, with 16 bases separating them. Germline V gene sequence: CDR1 SGHTA, CDR2 FQGNSA. CDR3 amino acids: CASSPQGGVTYNEQFF. CDR3 sequence (DNA): TGTGCCAGCAGCCCGCAAGGGGGAGTCACCTACAATGAGCAGTTCTTC.

The chain is built from TRBV21-1 and TRBJ1-4. TRBV21-1 counts as a pseudogene. This CDR3 contains 16 residues. Here the CDR3 reads CASSKGRGDLNEKLFF. CDR3 DNA: TGTGCCAGCAGCAAAGGGAGAGGAGACCTTAATGAAAAACTGTTTTTT.

In this sample, this clone turned up a few times. V gene TRBV6-1 combines with J gene TRBJ2-7; the D is unclear. V dropped 4 bases and J dropped 2 bases, with 9 bases sitting between them. Germline CDR1 MNHNS, CDR2 SASEGT. This CDR3 is built from 13 residues. The CDR3 region is CASSGSETYEQYF. CDR3 DNA: TGTGCCAGCAGTGGAAGCGAGACCTACGAGCAGTACTTC.

This chain links TRBV19 with TRBJ2-6; perhaps TRBD1 as D (6 bases). V lost 5 bases, J lost 2 bases, and 10 bases lay in between. CDR1 is LNHDA and CDR2 is SQIVND in the germline V gene (reference sequence). This CDR3 region has 15 residues. CDR3 protein: CASSHRAAGANVLTF. The CDR3 bases are TGTGCCAGTAGTCACAGGGCGGCTGGGGCCAACGTCCTGACTTTC.

Worth noting for this clone: An end of the junction does not agree with germline; a read error may underlie this. The rearrangement joins TRBV11-3 to TRBJ2-2; TRBD2 agrees at 9 bases. CDR1 and CDR2 (germline): SGHNT, YENEEA. CDR3 length: 13 residues. DNA of the CDR3: TGTGCCAGCAGTGTACTAGCGGGCGGGGGGCTGTTTTTT. This sequence encodes CASSVLAGGGLFF.

This rearrangement joins TRBV13 to TRBJ1-1; 10 bases agree with TRBD1. This CDR3 has 16 residues. Trimming at V came to 4 bases and at J to 3 bases, leaving 8 bases not matched to a gene. Germline values: CDR1 PRHDT, CDR2 FYEKMQ (reference sequence). As DNA, the CDR3 is TGTGCCAGCAGCTCCCGGGACAGGGGTAGGGACACTGAAGCTTTCTTT. Protein: CASSSRDRGRDTEAFF.

The chain has TRBV6-4 and TRBJ2-3, with D tentatively TRBD2 (5 bases). V dropped 5 bases and J dropped 5 bases, with 20 bases sitting between them. Looked up from germline, CDR1 is MRHNA and CDR2 is SNTAGT. CDR3 size: 16 residues. The CDR3 coding sequence is TGTGCCAGCAGTCAACTAGGAGGCCTAGCTATAGATACGCAGTATTTT. This translates into CASSQLGGLAIDTQYF.